This record concerns one TCR beta chain sequence. The sample is drawn from a study of shared clonotypes between healthy human individuals. Study-level background: Contributing individuals were a couple of females and three males aged 18 to 49.

The table came from immunoSEQ multiplex PCR; TCRdb's copy has only in-frame clones and leaves some out. The sample lists approximately 980,000 clones, about three quarters occurring once. This clonotype originated in a young man in good health. What was sequenced was memory CD4+ T cells sorted from blood. Regarding subset: CD45RA-negative fraction.

CDR3 nucleotides: TGCGCCAGCAGCTTGGCGCCGGGGTCTGTTAAGGCCAAAAACATTCAGTACTTC. This gives the protein CASSLAPGSVKAKNIQYF. The chain employs TRBV5-1 and TRBJ2-4; the D gene is possibly TRBD2 (5 bases). CDR1 is SGHRS, CDR2 YFSETQ, per germline. V dropped 0 bases and J dropped 1 base, with 17 bases sitting between them. The CDR3 has 18 residues.